These T cell receptor beta chains were read from a single sample in a study of CD8 T cells in Susac syndrome. One entry per CDR3 protein, called by TCRdb with MiXCR from the immunoSEQ multiplex PCR reads. The sample lists approximately 70,000 distinct CDR3 sequences, nearly 96% seen once, with over 0.09% in the top ten. The specimen was CD4+ T cells from PBMCs. The receptors were sampled from a human donor with multiple sclerosis. Each CDR3 is given without its conserved first and last residue. The size entry is marked missing in some rows and otherwise reads once, few, many or a size class.

J: TRBJ2-1; size: -; V: TRBV7-8; CDR3: ASSSRTTYNEQF
J: TRBJ2-7; size: once; V: TRBV18; CDR3: ASSPSSSYEQY
J: TRBJ2-7; size: -; V: TRBV6-6; CDR3: ASSYRQGIYEQY
J: TRBJ2-3; size: -; V: TRBV3-1; CDR3: ASSQGLAGSNTQY
J: TRBJ1-5; size: -; V: TRBV19; CDR3: ASSATWGTENQPQH
J: TRBJ2-5; size: once; V: TRBV20-1; CDR3: SARSEIQETQY
J: TRBJ2-7; size: -; V: TRBV29-1; CDR3: SVEWGTGAYEQY
J: TRBJ2-7; size: -; V: TRBV3-1; CDR3: ASSQGQGYEQY
J: TRBJ2-1; size: -; V: TRBV4-3; CDR3: ASSQDMWLNEQF
J: TRBJ1-2; size: -; V: TRBV12-3/TRBV12-4; CDR3: ASSIDRGSGYT
J: TRBJ2-1; size: -; V: TRBV2; CDR3: ATNDLKGNEQF
J: TRBJ1-1; size: -; V: TRBV12-3/TRBV12-4; CDR3: ASTLTGTNTEAF
J: TRBJ1-5; size: -; V: TRBV20-1; CDR3: SARGALNQPQH
J: TRBJ2-5; size: -; V: TRBV11-1; CDR3: ATSRGQQETQY
J: TRBJ1-6; size: -; V: TRBV30; CDR3: AWGTGNSPLH
J: TRBJ2-7; size: -; V: TRBV3-1; CDR3: ASSLGTGLYEQY
J: TRBJ1-2; size: -; V: TRBV19; CDR3: ASRIDRTNYGYT
J: TRBJ1-6; size: -; V: TRBV3-1; CDR3: ASSAGTGNSPLH
J: TRBJ1-5; size: -; V: TRBV20-1; CDR3: SARNSGTEDYSNQPQH
J: TRBJ1-2; size: -; V: TRBV6-5; CDR3: ASSQGAYGYT
J: TRBJ2-5; size: -; V: TRBV4-1; CDR3: ASSQGRGGLRSETQY
J: TRBJ1-6; size: -; V: TRBV7-8; CDR3: ASSFLNSPLH
J: TRBJ2-1; size: -; V: TRBV11-2; CDR3: ASSSTRPGGNEQF
J: TRBJ2-5; size: once; V: TRBV4-2; CDR3: ASSQVWTSGGELQETQY
J: TRBJ2-2; size: -; V: TRBV4-3; CDR3: ASSQEAFGAGANTGELF
J: TRBJ2-5; size: -; V: TRBV30; CDR3: AWSVPETQY
J: TRBJ2-3; size: -; V: TRBV29-1; CDR3: SVEHRVPNTDTQY
J: TRBJ2-5; size: -; V: TRBV2; CDR3: ASSEGSFLGTEQETQY